One T cell receptor beta chain is described in this entry. These data belong to a study of blood T cell repertoires in COVID-19. Clones were read by immunoSEQ multiplex PCR, and TCRdb kept only the in-frame ones, dropping some. The sample lists about 290,000 clones, 70% to 90% occurring once. Germline assignment: CDR1 MDHEN and CDR2 SYDVKM. The CDR3 runs 15 residues. Trimming took off 2 bases at V and 7 bases at J, with 17 bases between the two ends. The V gene is TRBV28, the J gene TRBJ1-2; unclear D gene. The TCR was taken from a woman between 50 and 59 years old with active or convalescent COVID-19. What was sequenced was peripheral blood. CDR3 sequence reads: CASSLPTEGSAGYTF. The CDR3 DNA follows: TGTGCCAGCAGTTTACCCACGGAGGGTTCGGCTGGCTACACCTTC.